The rows below give T cell receptor beta chains drawn from one sample of a study of T cells in localized non-small cell lung cancer. The protocol was immunoSEQ multiplex PCR, while the TCRdb copy is restricted to in-frame clones and leaves out a portion. The repertoire includes some 22,000 clones, 85% to 90% of them detected once, and around 5.7% sits in the top ten. The material was PBMCs, obtained before any cancer treatment. These receptors all come from a man aged 35 to 70 with stage II lung adenocarcinoma. Both conserved end residues are part of each CDR3. The D gene is left open where the match is weak. A row's size may be missing; if present it is once, few, many or a size class.

V: TRBV7-2; D: .; size: .; J: TRBJ2-7; DNA: TGTGCCAGCAGCTTAGGGGGGGCGGGCTCCTACGAGCAGTACTTC; CDR3: CASSLGGAGSYEQYF
V: TRBV5-4; D: .; size: .; J: TRBJ2-1; DNA: TGTGCCAGCAGCTTTGGACCCGGGCAGAATGAGCAGTTCTTC; CDR3: CASSFGPGQNEQFF
V: TRBV9; D: .; size: .; J: TRBJ2-1; DNA: TGTGCCAGCAGCGTAGATTTACCGAGTTTCCCTGGGGGGCGGATCAATGAGCAGTTCTTC; CDR3: CASSVDLPSFPGGRINEQFF
V: TRBV19; D: .; size: .; J: TRBJ1-5; DNA: TGTGCCAGTTCTGACAGGACGGAGTATAGCAATCAGCCCCAGCATTTT; CDR3: CASSDRTEYSNQPQHF
V: TRBV11-3; D: TRBD1; size: .; J: TRBJ2-5; DNA: TGTGCCAGCAGCTTGGGACAGAGAGAGACCCAGTACTTC; CDR3: CASSLGQRETQYF
V: TRBV11-2; D: TRBD2; size: .; J: TRBJ2-5; DNA: TGTGCCAGCAGCTTAGATCTCCGAGCGGGGGGGACCCAGTACTTC; CDR3: CASSLDLRAGGTQYF
V: TRBV30; D: .; size: .; J: TRBJ2-7; DNA: TGTGCCTGGAGTTTTGCTAGTAACGAGCAGTACTTC; CDR3: CAWSFASNEQYF
V: TRBV6-1; D: TRBD2; size: .; J: TRBJ2-5; DNA: TGTGCCAGCAGTGTTGCGGGGGGACAAGAGACCCAGTACTTC; CDR3: CASSVAGGQETQYF
V: TRBV27; D: TRBD1; size: .; J: TRBJ2-1; DNA: TGTGCCAGCAGTTTAAGGCCAGGGGGCGGGTTCGATGAGCAGTTCTTC; CDR3: CASSLRPGGGFDEQFF
V: TRBV15; D: TRBD2; size: .; J: TRBJ2-1; DNA: TGTGCCACCAACGACGGAAGCGGGGGGGCCTTAGTGCAGTTCTTC; CDR3: CATNDGSGGALVQFF
V: TRBV6-4; D: TRBD1; size: .; J: TRBJ2-2; DNA: TGTGCCAGCAGCCTGGACAGGGGGCACGGGGAGCTGTTTTTT; CDR3: CASSLDRGHGELFF
V: TRBV6-1; D: .; size: .; J: TRBJ1-5; DNA: TGTGCCAGCAGTGAAGGACATATTAGCAATCAGCCCCAGCATTTT; CDR3: CASSEGHISNQPQHF
V: TRBV7-2; D: .; size: few; J: TRBJ2-3; DNA: TGTGCCAGCAGCTTAGCGTTGAGTCTAGGAATCACAGATACGCAGTATTTT; CDR3: CASSLALSLGITDTQYF
V: TRBV5-1; D: .; size: .; J: TRBJ2-1; DNA: TGCGCCAGTAGCTTGGAATCCTTCAATGAGCAGTTCTTC; CDR3: CASSLESFNEQFF
V: TRBV28; D: TRBD2; size: .; J: TRBJ2-7; DNA: TGTGCCAGCAGTTTATTAACTAGCGGTTCCTACGAGCAGTACTTC; CDR3: CASSLLTSGSYEQYF
V: TRBV7-2; D: TRBD2; size: few; J: TRBJ2-3; DNA: TGTGCCAGCAGCCGGGGACTAGCTTCAGATACGCAGTATTTT; CDR3: CASSRGLASDTQYF
V: TRBV5-6; D: .; size: .; J: TRBJ1-4; DNA: TGTGCCAGCGAGGGGGGTACGAGGGAACTGTTTTTT; CDR3: CASEGGTRELFF
V: TRBV6-1; D: .; size: .; J: TRBJ2-7; DNA: TGTGCCAGCAGTGAAGAGGCTAGCCCTATGACGACCTACGAGCAGTACTTC; CDR3: CASSEEASPMTTYEQYF
V: TRBV6-5; D: .; size: .; J: TRBJ1-1; DNA: TGTGCCAGCTCCGAGAGGAGCCGAGTCGGCACTGAAGCTTTCTTT; CDR3: CASSERSRVGTEAFF
V: TRBV19; D: TRBD1; size: .; J: TRBJ1-2; DNA: TGTGCCAGTATTAGAGGGGGCGTGCAGGGCTACACCTTC; CDR3: CASIRGGVQGYTF
V: TRBV7-9; D: .; size: .; J: TRBJ1-4; DNA: TGTGCCAGCAGCTTAGACAGTAAAGAAAAACTGTTTTTT; CDR3: CASSLDSKEKLFF
V: TRBV7-2; D: .; size: once; J: TRBJ1-5; DNA: TGTGCCAGCAGCTTAGATGGGGGGGAGGTTCAGCCCCAGCATTTT; CDR3: CASSLDGGEVQPQHF
V: TRBV2; D: .; size: .; J: TRBJ1-5; DNA: TGTGCCAGCAGTGACCCAGGGGATCAGCCCCAGCATTTT; CDR3: CASSDPGDQPQHF
V: TRBV7-2; D: .; size: .; J: TRBJ1-1; DNA: TGTGCCAGCAGCCCCTGGGACCGCATGAACACTGAAGCTTTCTTT; CDR3: CASSPWDRMNTEAFF
V: TRBV6-4; D: TRBD2; size: .; J: TRBJ2-1; DNA: TGTGCCAGCAGTGACGGGACTAGCGGGAGTGAGCAGTTCTTC; CDR3: CASSDGTSGSEQFF
V: TRBV6-1; D: TRBD1; size: .; J: TRBJ2-3; DNA: TGTGCCACCTACAGGGGGGACTCAGATACGCAGTATTTT; CDR3: CATYRGDSDTQYF
V: TRBV6-1; D: .; size: once; J: TRBJ2-1; DNA: TGTGCCAGCAGTGTGGAGGGGGCCTCCTACAATGAGCAGTTCTTC; CDR3: CASSVEGASYNEQFF
V: TRBV10-2; D: TRBD2; size: .; J: TRBJ2-1; DNA: TGCGCCAGCAGGCCGGGACTAGCGACAAATGAGCAGTTCTTC; CDR3: CASRPGLATNEQFF
V: TRBV2; D: .; size: .; J: TRBJ2-3; DNA: TGTGCCAGCAGTGGTTTAGGGCAGGGCACAGATACGCAGTATTTT; CDR3: CASSGLGQGTDTQYF
V: TRBV11-2; D: .; size: .; J: TRBJ2-7; DNA: TGTGCCAGCAGCTTAGGGGGGACTTACGAGCAGTACTTC; CDR3: CASSLGGTYEQYF
V: TRBV6-5; D: TRBD1; size: .; J: TRBJ1-4; DNA: TGTGCCAGCAGCCCACAGGGGGGACTCGAAAAACTGTTTTTT; CDR3: CASSPQGGLEKLFF
V: TRBV6-5; D: .; size: .; J: TRBJ1-2; DNA: TGTGCCAGCACCAACGATGGGTATGGCTACACCTTC; CDR3: CASTNDGYGYTF
V: TRBV11-2; D: .; size: .; J: TRBJ2-1; DNA: TGTGCCAGCAGCCCCGTTGGGTCCAATGAGCAGTTCTTC; CDR3: CASSPVGSNEQFF
V: TRBV7-8; D: .; size: .; J: TRBJ2-1; DNA: TGTGCCAGCAGCTTAGCAGGGCTTCCGTTCTTC; CDR3: CASSLAGLPFF
V: TRBV29-1; D: .; size: .; J: TRBJ1-1; DNA: TGCAGCGTTGATCGGGGGTCCGGCGTGACTGAAGCTTTCTTT; CDR3: CSVDRGSGVTEAFF
V: TRBV7-9; D: .; size: .; J: TRBJ1-5; DNA: TGTGCCAGCAGCTTAGGTGGGGATCAGCCCCAGCATTTT; CDR3: CASSLGGDQPQHF
V: TRBV7-9; D: .; size: .; J: TRBJ1-3; DNA: TGTGCCAGCAGCTTTGGAAACACCATATATTTT; CDR3: CASSFGNTIYF
V: TRBV7-6; D: TRBD1; size: .; J: TRBJ2-5; DNA: TGTGCCAGCAGCTTAGATCAGGGGGCAGAGACCCAGTACTTC; CDR3: CASSLDQGAETQYF
V: TRBV6-1; D: .; size: once; J: TRBJ1-2; DNA: TGTGCCAGTTCCGGGACGAGAAATGGCTACACCTTC; CDR3: CASSGTRNGYTF
V: TRBV5-4; D: .; size: .; J: TRBJ2-3; DNA: TGTGCCAGCAGCTTGCGGGACGGAGGATACACAGATACGCAGTATTTT; CDR3: CASSLRDGGYTDTQYF
V: TRBV6-5; D: TRBD1; size: .; J: TRBJ1-1; DNA: TGTGCCAGCACTCCCGGGACAGTCAAGAGTGAAGCTTTCTTT; CDR3: CASTPGTVKSEAFF
V: TRBV6-6; D: .; size: .; J: TRBJ2-1; DNA: TGTGCCAGCAGTACCCCGACGCGGGGCTACAATGAGCAGTTCTTC; CDR3: CASSTPTRGYNEQFF
V: TRBV19; D: .; size: .; J: TRBJ1-2; DNA: TGTGCCAGTAGTATAAGGAGGGACGGCTACACCTTC; CDR3: CASSIRRDGYTF
V: TRBV10-2; D: .; size: once; J: TRBJ2-7; DNA: TGCGCCACCCTGGGCGGTAGGGGGTACGAGCAGTACTTC; CDR3: CATLGGRGYEQYF
V: TRBV20-1; D: .; size: .; J: TRBJ1-4; DNA: TGCAGTGCTAAGGGCGAGGTTTTT; CDR3: CSAKGEVF
V: TRBV2; D: .; size: .; J: TRBJ1-1; DNA: TGTGCCAGCAGTGACCAAGGGGACACTGAAGCTTTCTTT; CDR3: CASSDQGDTEAFF
V: TRBV29-1; D: .; size: .; J: TRBJ1-4; DNA: TGCAGCGTTGAGAGACAAGATCAACAACTGTTTTTT; CDR3: CSVERQDQQLFF